This TCR beta chain was captured by sequencing in a study of T cells in Graves' hyperthyroidism and ophthalmopathy. Study summary: Once the initial diagnosis was made, peripheral blood was obtained before any treatment.

RNA transcripts were the template for amplifying TCR beta CDR3 regions. A first-round RT-PCR of the TCR CDR3 used the HTBI primer set. TCRdb fed the multiplex PCR reads into MiXCR, producing one record per CDR3 protein. The data hold about 640,000 distinct CDR3 sequences, with 14% observed a single time. This clonotype was seen a few times. Each person with ophthalmopathy scored at least 3 on the Clinical Activity Score, reached NOSPECS grade 4 or higher, and had been ill under 3 months. Sequenced: blood. This TCR derives from a woman aged 50 to 60 with Graves' ophthalmopathy.

Here the CDR3 reads CASSQELLWTSDQTSTDTQYF. In DNA, the CDR3 is TGTGCCAGCAGCCAAGAATTGCTGTGGACTAGCGACCAAACTAGCACAGATACGCAGTATTTT. V gene TRBV3-1 combines with J gene TRBJ2-3; TRBD2 matches at 9 bases. The CDR3 consists of 21 residues. V lost 0 bases, J lost 0 bases, and 16 bases stayed unmatched. Germline V gene sequence: CDR1 LGHDT, CDR2 YNNKEL (reference sequence).